The clone carrying this T cell receptor beta chain was observed a handful of times. Some clones are missing from TCRdb's copy, which holds only in-frame ones; the method was immunoSEQ multiplex PCR. The profile shows about 14,000 clones, 70% to 80% of them singletons. These data originate in a study of neoadjuvant anti-PD-1 for oral cavity cancer. Cohort: HPV-negative, locally advanced oral cavity squamous cell carcinoma patients. The CDR3 is made up of 13 amino acids. The receptor's source is a person aged 35 to 85 with oral cavity squamous cell carcinoma. This sample comprised PBMCs, obtained before nivolumab (anti-PD-1) treatment. This chain links TRBV1 with TRBJ1-2. TRBV1 represents a pseudogene. CDR3 bases: TGCACCAGCAGCCATCACCCTTTGTATGGCTACACCTTC. This codes for CTSSHHPLYGYTF.